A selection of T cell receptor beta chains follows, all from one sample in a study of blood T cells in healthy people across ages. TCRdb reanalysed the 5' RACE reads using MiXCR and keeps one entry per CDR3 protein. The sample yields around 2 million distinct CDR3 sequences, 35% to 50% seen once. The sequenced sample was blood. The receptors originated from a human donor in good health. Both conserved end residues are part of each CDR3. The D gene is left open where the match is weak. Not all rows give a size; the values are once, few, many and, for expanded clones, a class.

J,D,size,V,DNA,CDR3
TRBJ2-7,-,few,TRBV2,TGTGCCAGCAGACAGGAACTCGGCGGCTCCTACGAGCAGTACTTC,CASRQELGGSYEQYF
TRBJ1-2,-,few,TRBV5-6,TGTGCCAGCGGTTGGGGACATTTTGGGGGCTACACCTTC,CASGWGHFGGYTF
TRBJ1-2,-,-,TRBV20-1,TGCAGTGTTAGAGAGGTCGGGGAAGGCTACACCTTC,CSVREVGEGYTF
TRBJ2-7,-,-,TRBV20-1,TGCAGCTCTCGGGGACGGCTTTCCTACGAGCAGTACTTC,CSSRGRLSYEQYF
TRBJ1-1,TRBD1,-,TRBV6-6,TGTGCCAGCAGTTGCTCGGGGGACAGTGAGAACACTGAAGCTTTCTTT,CASSCSGDSENTEAFF
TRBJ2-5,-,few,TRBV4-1,TGCGCCAGCAGCCCCCAAGCAGTGGGAGAGACCCAGTACTTC,CASSPQAVGETQYF
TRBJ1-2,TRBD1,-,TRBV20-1,TGCAGTGCTAGAGACCAACCGGACAGGGGCTACCACACCTTC,CSARDQPDRGYHTF
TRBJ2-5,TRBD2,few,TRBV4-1,TGCGCCAGCAGCCAAGACGCGGGGGGCTTAAAGACCCAGTACTTC,CASSQDAGGLKTQYF
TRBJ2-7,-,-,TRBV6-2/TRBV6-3,TGTGCCAGCAGTTCCCGGGCGCCAGGGGACGAGCAGTACTTC,CASSSRAPGDEQYF
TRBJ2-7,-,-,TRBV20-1,TGCAGTGCTACAGGCGACGGATTATTCTACGAGCAGTACTTC,CSATGDGLFYEQYF